This T cell receptor beta chain was found in a study of T cells in Graves' hyperthyroidism and ophthalmopathy (dated by TCRdb to the late 2010s). Regarding the research as a whole: Peripheral blood was sampled at the time of initial diagnosis, prior to any treatment. Prospective prediction of ophthalmopathy was tested in an independent validation cohort consisting of 18 to 20 hyperthyroidism patients and 17 patients who later progressed to ophthalmopathy. The 100 or so discovery patients were randomly divided into training and test sets at a 7:3 ratio. According to the paper, TCR Vbeta CDR3 sequencing was carried out on roughly 130 peripheral blood samples, which came from 40 to 45 ophthalmopathy, around 74 hyperthyroidism and approximately 17 progressor patients. In roughly six Graves' hyperthyroidism patients, the study also compared T-cell repertoires from thyroid tissue with T-cell repertoires from blood. Following sampling, methimazole starting at 30 mg daily was given to hyperthyroidism patients, and high-dose intravenous methylprednisolone was given to ophthalmopathy patients. To identify distinguishing TCR V-J signatures, a discovery cohort of 90 to 100 patients was used, comprising 43 with Graves' ophthalmopathy and some 60 with stable Graves' hyperthyroidism.

V gives up 2 bases and J gives up 1 base, and the segment between their germline ends measures 18 bases. For CDR1 and CDR2, the germline V gene lists SGHVS and FNYEAQ. The CDR3 has 17 amino acids, counting the end cysteine and phenylalanine. The only DNA kept is the CDR3, 51 bases in frame from the first base. This clonotype has at least ten counts. Its specific antigen is unknown. No quality values exist for individual bases; no much larger clone is one base distant. The TCR beta CDR3 regions were amplified from RNA transcripts. The TCR CDR3 was subjected to a first round of RT-PCR using the HTBI primer set and the Qiagen OneStep RT-PCR kit. Libraries were constructed in a second round of multiplex PCR, after which size selection and purification were performed. Paired-end sequencing of the libraries was performed with 100 bp reads on an Illumina HiSeq2000. The published analysis was carried out like this. SOAPnuke was used to process the raw data, removing reads that contained adapters or uncalled bases, had a mean Phred below 15, or lacked an exact match to the constant primer or identifier. High-quality paired reads were merged with COPE v1.2.5, and unique nucleotide sequences were defined as clonotypes. MiTCR v1.1 was used to align clonotypes to the IMGT TRBV, TRBD and TRBJ reference segments. Only V-J combinations with frequency above 0.0001, covering about 99% of repertoires, were analysed. The TCS score was defined as F50 (clonal expansion) divided by E x V (chaos), with BLOSUM62-based TCRdist calculated between CDR3 peptides within each V-J. Welch's t-statistics and random forest reduced several hundred V-J features to 10 to 15, which were used in a naive Bayes classifier (R e1071). TCRdb itself trimmed the public reads at Q25 with fastp, ran MiXCR and retained productive beta chains. Duplicate CDR3 protein sequences are folded into a single record with the most common DNA and genes. The authors' filters were not applied to this entry. The sample table holds 500,000 to 550,000 distinct CDR3 sequences, of which around 20% were seen once. The ten largest make up more than 25% of the sample.

Stable Graves' hyperthyroidism was defined as no progression to ophthalmopathy during 18 months of follow-up. The hyperthyroidism patients were between 18 and 65 years old and newly diagnosed, with a disease duration of less than 2 months. Any patient with an uncontrolled infection, another autoimmune disease, pregnancy or lactation was excluded. Diagnoses relied on clinical symptoms, serum thyroxine and TRAb, thyroid ultrasound and orbital computed tomography. PBMCs were isolated from about 9 ml of fresh peripheral blood by Ficoll-Paque density gradient centrifugation. Trizol reagent was used to extract total RNA, and RNA quality was then checked on an Agilent 2100 Bioanalyzer. Points the paper makes about the study in general: Most expanded thyroid clonotypes (frequency above 0.001) were also detected in blood, a finding suggesting that blood repertoires may reflect thyroid immune responses. In cross-validation, a model built on a 13 V-J signature told ophthalmopathy apart from stable hyperthyroidism with 85% to 90% sensitivity and roughly 83% specificity, and in testing the same model reached 80%/75%. Sample size was not statistically predetermined, and blinding of investigators to group allocation was not performed. In validation, the model predicted progression to ophthalmopathy a median of roughly 6.5 months before onset, with 65% to 71% sensitivity and roughly 77% specificity.

The sequence is built from TRBV7-6 and TRBJ2-7; the D segment could be TRBD1, given 6 matching bases. Sequencing was carried out using blood. The receptor comes from a man younger than 35 with Graves' hyperthyroidism. The DNA is as follows: TGTGCCAGCAGCTTAAAGGCAGGGGCCCTCTTTTCCTACGAGCAGTACTTC. Its product reads: CASSLKAGALFSYEQYF.